Below, 8 T cell receptor beta chains from the same sample are listed, as sequenced in a study of T cell responses to AZD1222 COVID-19 vaccine. The repertoire was sequenced with immunoSEQ multiplex PCR; TCRdb's copy has only in-frame clones and lacks some. The table records roughly 190,000 clones, 85% to 95% of them present only once. The sample here was peripheral blood, taken 28 days after the second dose of the MenACWY control vaccine. The receptors were gathered from an adult who received the MenACWY meningococcal vaccine as a control.

The chain links TRBV10-3 to TRBJ2-1, with 7 bases that match TRBD2. Germline-derived CDR1 and CDR2 are ENHRY and SYGVKD. Germline trimming cut 0 bases from V and 4 bases from J; bases unmatched to any gene: 6. The CDR3 has 16 residues. The chain's CDR3 is CAISESMAGEYNEQFF. In DNA, the CDR3 is TGTGCCATCAGTGAGTCGATGGCGGGAGAGTACAATGAGCAGTTCTTC.

The chain carries TRBV28 and TRBJ1-2; D not certain. The CDR3 runs 14 residues. V was pared by 6 bases and J by 0 bases, with 11 bases between. Germline loops: CDR1 MDHEN, CDR2 SYDVKM. The CDR3 is CASRLTTTNYGYTF. CDR3 sequence (DNA): TGTGCCAGCAGGTTGACGACTACTAACTATGGCTACACCTTC.

The rearrangement links TRBV3-1 (or the pseudogene TRBV3-2) to TRBJ2-2; TRBD2 matches 8 bases. With 6 bases clipped from V and 6 bases from J, the junction kept 6 bases outside the gene matches. The CDR3 is 14 residues long. Germline values: CDR1 LGHDT, CDR2 YNNKEL (reference sequence). CDR3 sequence reads: CASRPGLGSGELFF. CDR3 DNA sequence: TGTGCCAGCAGGCCGGGACTAGGGTCCGGGGAGCTGTTTTTT.

The chain links TRBV11-3 to TRBJ2-4; D could derive from TRBD1 or TRBD2 (6 bases each). Trimming left V 8 bases short and J 0 bases short, with 14 bases between. CDR1 is SGHNT and CDR2 is YENEEA in the germline V gene. This CDR3 has 15 residues. DNA of the CDR3: TGTGCCAGCGGGCCGGGGGCTGGAGCCAAAAACATTCAGTACTTC. Translated: CASGPGAGAKNIQYF.

The rearrangement uses TRBV2 and TRBJ1-4; no clear D gene. Germline V gives CDR1 SNHLY, CDR2 FYNNEI. CDR3 size: 15 residues. Trimming shortened V by 3 bases and J by 7 bases, and 15 bases separated the two germline ends. CDR3: CASSEDRLPSEKLFF. CDR3 sequence (DNA): TGTGCCAGCAGTGAGGACCGGCTGCCTAGTGAAAAACTGTTTTTT.

This clone was found once. This chain connects TRBV2 to TRBJ1-5; D is uncertain. V was shortened by 6 bases and J by 0 bases, with 3 bases between the two germline ends. Germline-derived CDR1 and CDR2 are SNHLY and FYNNEI. The CDR3 is 12 residues long. The CDR3 loop reads CASSVSNQPQHF. The CDR3 nucleotides are TGTGCCAGCAGCGTTAGCAATCAGCCCCAGCATTTT.

The genes are TRBV4-2 and TRBJ1-6; D possibly corresponds to TRBD1 (5 bases). Germline CDR1 reads LGHNA; CDR2 reads YNFKEQ. This CDR3 contains 16 residues. Trimming removed 0 bases from V and 5 bases from J, with 11 bases in between. DNA of the CDR3: TGTGCCAGCAGCCAAGATCGTCGAGGGGATAATTCACCCCTCCACTTT. Residues: CASSQDRRGDNSPLHF.

This clone was observed a handful of times. The chain recombines TRBV5-1 with TRBJ2-7, with TRBD1 as a possible D gene (6 bases). Germline V gene lookup returns CDR1 SGHRS and CDR2 YFSETQ. The length of the CDR3 is 12 residues. V was clipped by 5 bases and J by 2 bases, with 8 bases between them. CDR3 sequence (DNA): TGCGCCAGCAGAAGGGACACCTACGAGCAGTACTTC. This codes for CASRRDTYEQYF.